Listed below are T cell receptor beta chains from one sample, sequenced in a study of T cell changes during pregnancy in multiple sclerosis. TCRdb keeps only in-frame clones here, not all; method: immunoSEQ multiplex PCR. The sample lists 45,000 to 55,000 clones; about nine tenths were seen once. The sample was peripheral blood, taken in the first trimester of pregnancy. These receptors came from a female donor in good health, enrolled as a control in a pregnancy study. Both conserved end residues are part of each CDR3. A D gene is named only where the DNA matches it firmly. For some rows the clone size is stated as once, few or many, or as a class when expanded; others skip it.

>TRBJ2-7|TRBV5-4|NA|once|12
CASSFLSYEQYF
TGTGCCAGCAGCTTTCTATCCTACGAGCAGTACTTC
>TRBJ2-1|TRBV5-4|TRBD2|NA|14
CASTSGGAGNEQFF
TGTGCCAGTACTAGCGGGGGGGCGGGAAATGAGCAGTTCTTC
>TRBJ2-1|TRBV7-9|NA|NA|16
CASSSTFLGGYNEQFF
TGTGCCAGCAGCTCTACATTTTTGGGGGGCTACAATGAGCAGTTCTTC
>TRBJ1-1|TRBV5-1|TRBD1|NA|18
CASSLGGETGWVHTEAFF
TGCGCCAGCAGCTTGGGGGGGGAGACAGGGTGGGTCCACACTGAAGCTTTCTTT
>TRBJ1-2|TRBV7-9|TRBD1|NA|13
CASSHGQGYGYTF
TGTGCCAGCAGCCATGGACAGGGCTATGGCTACACCTTC
>TRBJ2-4|TRBV10-1|TRBD2|NA|21
CASSVAGGRECCFIAKNIQYF
TGCGCCAGCAGTGTGGCGGGGGGCCGGGAGTGTTGCTTCATAGCCAAAAACATTCAGTACTTC
>TRBJ1-1|TRBV18|TRBD1|few|14
CASSPSGTDHEAFF
TGTGCCAGCTCACCATCCGGGACAGATCATGAAGCTTTCTTT
>TRBJ2-7|TRBV30|NA|NA|12
CAWSFGAYEQYF
TGTGCCTGGAGTTTCGGGGCCTACGAGCAGTACTTC
>TRBJ2-3|TRBV6-5|NA|NA|13
CASSYCGRDTQYF
TGTGCCAGCAGTTATTGCGGGCGGGATACGCAGTATTTT
>TRBJ1-2|TRBV19|NA|NA|13
CASSAGSGYGYTF
TGTGCCAGTAGTGCGGGTAGTGGCTATGGCTACACCTTC
>TRBJ1-1|TRBV28|NA|NA|14
CASKNQVMNTEAFF
TGTGCCAGCAAGAATCAGGTCATGAACACTGAAGCTTTCTTT
>TRBJ2-3|TRBV6-5|NA|NA|15
CASSLEVAGRDTQYF
TGTGCCAGCAGTCTGGAGGTAGCCGGTAGAGATACGCAGTATTTT
>TRBJ1-5|TRBV5-1|NA|NA|14
CATLWGQGRQPQHF
TGCGCCACCCTCTGGGGGCAGGGGAGACAGCCCCAGCATTTT
>TRBJ2-1|TRBV7-3|NA|NA|12
CASSTGTREQFF
TGTGCCAGCAGTACCGGGACACGTGAGCAGTTCTTC
>TRBJ1-1|TRBV6-6|TRBD1|NA|15
CASYGTGEGNTEAFF
TGTGCCAGCTATGGGACAGGGGAGGGGAACACTGAAGCTTTCTTT
>TRBJ2-6|TRBV19|TRBD2|NA|16
CASSPLGGNGANVLTF
TGTGCCAGTAGTCCGCTGGGGGGGAATGGGGCCAACGTCCTGACTTTC
>TRBJ2-5|TRBV30|NA|once|13
CAWSSQRQETQYF
TGTGCCTGGAGTTCACAGAGACAAGAGACCCAGTACTTC
>TRBJ2-7|TRBV4-2|TRBD2|once|18
CASSQDGAGGRSSYEQYF
TGTGCCAGCAGCCAAGATGGAGCGGGAGGCCGTAGCTCCTACGAGCAGTACTTC
>TRBJ1-6|TRBV6-5|NA|NA|14
CASSYRGRSSPLHF
TGTGCCAGCAGTTACCGGGGAAGGAGTTCACCCCTCCACTTT
>TRBJ1-1|TRBV6-5|NA|NA|16
CASSYLNPTGPTEAFF
TGTGCCAGCAGTTACCTAAATCCAACAGGGCCCACTGAAGCTTTCTTT
>TRBJ2-1|TRBV19|TRBD2|few|17
CASSIGTSGGVKNEQFF
TGTGCCAGTAGTATCGGGACTAGCGGGGGAGTTAAAAATGAGCAGTTCTTC
>TRBJ2-7|TRBV6-6|NA|NA|14
CASSYSDSPYEQYF
TGTGCCAGCAGTTACTCCGACAGCCCCTACGAGCAGTACTTC
>TRBJ1-1|TRBV4-1|TRBD1|NA|15
CASSQTGTVNTEAFF
TGCGCCAGCAGCCAGACCGGGACAGTAAACACTGAAGCTTTCTTT
>TRBJ2-7|TRBV10-3|TRBD1|NA|13
CAISPTGTYEQYF
TGTGCCATCAGCCCGACAGGGACCTACGAGCAGTACTTC
>TRBJ2-7|TRBV19|NA|NA|14
CASRYKSRGYEQYF
TGTGCCAGCCGCTACAAATCCAGAGGCTACGAGCAGTACTTC
>TRBJ2-5|TRBV10-3|TRBD2|NA|15
CAISFSGRIKETQYF
TGTGCCATCAGTTTTAGCGGGCGGATCAAGGAGACCCAGTACTTC
>TRBJ1-5|TRBV28|NA|NA|14
CASRQGGSNQPQHF
TGTGCCAGCCGACAAGGGGGAAGCAATCAGCCCCAGCATTTT
>TRBJ2-5|TRBV5-1|NA|NA|15
CASSLEPLPQETQYF
TGCGCCAGCAGCTTGGAGCCTCTGCCCCAAGAGACCCAGTACTTC
>TRBJ2-3|TRBV27|TRBD2|NA|17
CASSHAGTSGTVGTQYF
TGTGCCAGCAGCCACGCCGGGACTAGCGGGACGGTGGGGACGCAGTATTTT
>TRBJ1-2|TRBV5-4|TRBD1|NA|16
CASSLGQGTSYYGYTF
TGTGCCAGCAGCTTAGGACAGGGGACCTCCTACTATGGCTACACCTTC
>TRBJ2-5|TRBV19|NA|NA|15
CASSRKPGSQETQYF
TGTGCCAGTAGTAGAAAACCGGGATCGCAAGAGACCCAGTACTTC
>TRBJ2-3|TRBV19|TRBD2|NA|17
CASSIRLAGVGLDTQYF
TGTGCCAGTAGTATACGACTAGCGGGGGTGGGATTGGATACGCAGTATTTT
>TRBJ2-3|TRBV9|NA|NA|15
CASSVTPGSTDTQYF
TGTGCCAGCAGCGTAACTCCCGGGAGCACAGATACGCAGTATTTT
>TRBJ2-1|TRBV18|TRBD1|NA|21
CASSTKRIFHPGTDFVNEQFF
TGTGCCAGCTCAACCAAGCGAATTTTCCACCCCGGGACAGATTTCGTCAATGAGCAGTTCTTC
>TRBJ2-7|TRBV6-5|TRBD2|NA|16
CASSSYYGRAGVEQYF
TGTGCCAGCAGTTCATATTACGGGAGGGCCGGGGTCGAGCAGTACTTC
>TRBJ2-1|TRBV6-1|NA|NA|12
CASSVHYNEQFF
TGTGCCAGCAGTGTACACTACAATGAGCAGTTCTTC
>TRBJ2-2|TRBV19|NA|NA|15
CASSGGRTFTGELFF
TGTGCCAGTAGTGGAGGACGGACCTTCACCGGGGAGCTGTTTTTT
>TRBJ1-1|TRBV2|TRBD1|NA|12
CASNDRGKQAFF
TGTGCCAGCAATGACAGGGGAAAACAAGCTTTCTTT
>TRBJ2-7|TRBV4-1|TRBD1|NA|12
CASPKQGGEQYF
TGCGCCAGCCCGAAACAGGGGGGCGAGCAGTACTTC
>TRBJ1-3|TRBV7-9|NA|NA|14
CASSKQGAGNTIYF
TGTGCCAGCAGCAAGCAGGGTGCTGGAAACACCATATATTTT
>TRBJ2-2|TRBV2|NA|NA|13
CASSPTRSGELFF
TGTGCCAGCAGCCCTACGCGGTCCGGGGAGCTGTTTTTT
>TRBJ2-3|TRBV15|NA|NA|13
CATSPRYRNTQYF
TGTGCCACCAGCCCCCGCTACCGTAATACGCAGTATTTT
>TRBJ1-4|TRBV7-2|TRBD1|NA|17
CASSLWGQGATNEKLFF
TGTGCCAGCAGCTTATGGGGACAGGGTGCAACTAATGAAAAACTGTTTTTT
>TRBJ1-5|TRBV30|TRBD1|NA|14
CAWARGQFNQPQHF
TGTGCCTGGGCCAGGGGACAGTTTAATCAGCCCCAGCATTTT
>TRBJ2-7|TRBV6-6|NA|NA|15
CASRPPGGGSYEQYF
TGTGCCAGCAGACCACCGGGGGGCGGGAGCTACGAGCAGTACTTC
>TRBJ2-1|TRBV6-6|NA|NA|16
CASSSRGRTSYNEQFF
TGTGCCAGCAGTTCACGAGGCAGAACATCCTACAATGAGCAGTTCTTC
>TRBJ2-1|TRBV15|TRBD1|NA|14
CATSTDRGYNEQFF
TGTGCCACCAGCACGGACAGGGGTTACAATGAGCAGTTCTTC
>TRBJ1-1|TRBV11-2|NA|NA|14
CASSLSGGSTEAFF
TGTGCCAGCAGCTTAAGTGGGGGGTCCACTGAAGCTTTCTTT
>TRBJ2-1|TRBV6-5|NA|few|14
CASMRDTSYNEQFF
TGTGCCTCCATGAGAGACACCTCCTACAATGAGCAGTTCTTC